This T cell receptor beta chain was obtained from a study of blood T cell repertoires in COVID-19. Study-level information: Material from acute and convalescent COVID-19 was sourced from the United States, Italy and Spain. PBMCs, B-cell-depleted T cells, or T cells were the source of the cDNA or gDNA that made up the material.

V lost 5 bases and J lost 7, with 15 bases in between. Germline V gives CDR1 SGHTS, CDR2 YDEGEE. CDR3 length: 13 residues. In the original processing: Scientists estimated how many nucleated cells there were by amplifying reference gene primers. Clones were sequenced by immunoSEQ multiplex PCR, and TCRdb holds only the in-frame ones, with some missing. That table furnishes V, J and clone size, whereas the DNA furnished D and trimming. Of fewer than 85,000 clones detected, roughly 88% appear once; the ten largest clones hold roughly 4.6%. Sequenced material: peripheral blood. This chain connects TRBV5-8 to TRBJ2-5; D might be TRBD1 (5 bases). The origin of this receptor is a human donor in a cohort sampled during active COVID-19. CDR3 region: CASSLRQRGTQYF. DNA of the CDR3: TGTGCCAGCAGTTTGCGACAGAGAGGGACCCAGTACTTC.